Below are 32 T cell receptor beta chains sequenced from a single sample in a study of blood T cells in healthy people across ages. Sample-barcoded 5' priming and a J-beta primer mix drove a second PCR of roughly 6 to 12 cycles. TCRdb analysed the 5' RACE reads with MiXCR anew, one entry per CDR3 protein. The sample consists of about 1 million distinct CDR3 sequences, 40% to 50% of them appearing once. The sample was blood. Receptors originate from a woman in her sixties in good health.

Worth noting for this clonotype: Without the conserved terminal phenylalanine or tryptophan, this CDR3 likely stems from a read error. The CDR3, as DNA: TGTGCCAGCAGCTTAGCACTAGCGGGGGCCCACCAAGAGACCCAGTACTTA. It is translated as CASSLALAGAHQETQYL. The V gene is TRBV7-2, the J gene TRBJ2-5; 11 bases agree with TRBD2. CDR1 and CDR2 (germline): SGHTA, FQGNSA. CDR3 size: 17 residues. J gave up 0 bases and V 0 bases, and 3 bases lay outside the gene matches.

This clonotype was recorded a few times. V gene TRBV28 combines with J gene TRBJ1-5, with TRBD1 matching over 10 bases. Germline V CDR1 and CDR2: MDHEN, SYDVKM. The CDR3 spans 14 residues. The ends lost 4 bases at V and 6 bases at J; junction bases unmatched: 3. The CDR3 region is CASSWTGGIQPQHF. CDR3 in DNA: TGTGCCAGCAGTTGGACAGGGGGTATTCAGCCCCAGCATTTT.

Only a few counts were recorded for this clonotype. This chain uses TRBV6-2 or TRBV6-3 with TRBJ2-1; a possible D gene is TRBD1 (5 bases). Trimming shortened V by 0 bases and J by 4 bases, and 19 bases separated the two germline ends. Germline CDR1 reads MNHEY; CDR2 reads SVGEGT. CDR3 length: 18 amino acids. CDR3 nucleotide sequence: TGTGCCAGCAGTTACTCCCCCCCTGCATGGCAGGGATACAATGAGCAGTTCTTC. As protein: CASSYSPPAWQGYNEQFF.

The V and J genes are TRBV28 and TRBJ1-4; possibly TRBD1 for D (5 bases). Trimming shortened V by 5 bases and J by 7 bases, and 20 bases separated the two germline ends. CDR3 length equals 16 residues. In germline, CDR1 is MDHEN, CDR2 SYDVKM. CDR3 residues: CASSLTKDNGGEKLFF. CDR3 nucleotides: TGTGCCAGCAGTCTCACGAAGGATAATGGGGGTGAAAAACTGTTTTTT.

This sequence joins TRBV28 and TRBJ1-5; 8 bases are shared with TRBD1. Germline trimming cut 7 bases from V and 3 bases from J; bases unmatched to any gene: 17. The CDR3 has 18 amino acids. CDR1 MDHEN and CDR2 SYDVKM come from the germline V gene. As DNA, the CDR3 is TGTGCCAGCATGCGGGGAGGACAGGGCTTGAGAAACAATCAGCCCCAGCATTTT. This codes for CASMRGGQGLRNNQPQHF.

The chain carries TRBV24-1 and TRBJ2-5; 12 positions match TRBD2. CDR1 is KGHDR, CDR2 SFDVKD, per germline. This CDR3 is built from 16 residues. The trim removed 3 bases at V and 0 bases at J, leaving 1 base unmatched. The DNA for the CDR3 is TGTGCCACCAGTGATGGGACTAGCGGGTACCAAGAGACCCAGTACTTC. Residues: CATSDGTSGYQETQYF.

This clonotype has ten or more counts. The genes are TRBV14 and TRBJ2-5; TRBD1 might be the D (5 bases). The CDR3 runs 11 residues. Trimming pared 8 bases from V and 3 bases from J, leaving 7 bases between. Per germline, CDR1 SGHDN and CDR2 FVKESK. The DNA of the CDR3 is TGTGCCAGCGGACAAGAAGAGACCCAGTACTTC. Protein: CASGQEETQYF.

The V call is TRBV20-1, the J call TRBJ2-4; 11 nucleotides match TRBD2. Germline trimming cut 3 bases from V and 6 bases from J; bases unmatched to any gene: 1. Germline assignment: CDR1 DFQATT and CDR2 SNEGSKA (reference sequence). The CDR3 sequence is 13 residues long. The CDR3 DNA reads TGCAGTGCTAGGACTAGCGGGACAAACATTCAGTACTTC. It specifies CSARTSGTNIQYF.

This chain connects TRBV14 to TRBJ1-3; perhaps TRBD1 as D (5 bases). V gave up 1 base and J gave up 2 bases, with 9 bases separating them. CDR1 and CDR2 (germline): SGHDN, FVKESK. This CDR3 spans 15 amino acids. The DNA of the CDR3 is TGTGCCAGCAGCCAAGCGGGGGGGACTGGAAACACCATATATTTT. It specifies CASSQAGGTGNTIYF.

This clonotype has a count of ten or more. The V and J genes are TRBV29-1 and TRBJ2-7; TRBD2 is a possible D gene (6 bases). Germline CDR1 reads SQVTM; CDR2 reads ANQGSEA. With 6 bases removed from V and 3 bases from J, the gap between germline ends came to 15 bases. The CDR3 has 13 amino acids. Here the CDR3 DNA reads TGCAGCGTAGCCGGGACTTCCAACTACGAGCAGTACTTC. Protein: CSVAGTSNYEQYF.

This clonotype has only a few counts. V is TRBV6-2 or TRBV6-3 and J is TRBJ2-3; perhaps TRBD1 as D (6 bases). The CDR3 sequence is 14 residues long. Germline CDR1 reads MNHEY; CDR2 reads SVGEGT. Trimming took off 6 bases at V and 2 bases at J, with 12 bases between the two ends. The chain's CDR3 is CASSNTGSTDTQYF. The CDR3 region has the DNA TGTGCCAGCAGCAATACAGGGTCCACAGATACGCAGTATTTT.

The genes are TRBV7-8 and TRBJ2-1; D gene unclear. Germline V gene lookup returns CDR1 SGHVS and CDR2 FQNEAQ. The V and J ends lost 2 bases and 7 bases respectively, with 21 bases between them. The CDR3 has 17 amino acids. In nucleotides, the CDR3 is TGTGCCAGCAGCTTATACGGATTAGGACCAGAGACAAATGAGCAGTTCTTC. Translating it yields CASSLYGLGPETNEQFF.

This clonotype was counted many times. The chain joins TRBV12-3 or TRBV12-4 to TRBJ2-7, with D unclear. Trimming shortened V by 5 bases and J by 6 bases, and 11 bases separated the two germline ends. The CDR3 runs 12 residues. The CDR3 DNA reads as TGTGCCAGCAGTCCCCGGTTGACCGAGCAGTACTTC. The encoded protein is CASSPRLTEQYF.

The genes are TRBV2 and TRBJ2-1; D remains ambiguous. The germline V gene encodes CDR1 SNHLY and CDR2 FYNNEI. The CDR3 loop spans 12 amino acids. Trimming stripped 0 bases from V and 9 bases from J, with 6 bases between. CDR3 DNA: TGTGCCAGCAGTGAAGCTGGAAGTGAGCAGTTCTTC. As protein: CASSEAGSEQFF.

The chain uses TRBV20-1 and TRBJ1-1, with D tentatively TRBD1 (6 bases). Germline assignment: CDR1 DFQATT and CDR2 SNEGSKA (reference sequence). The CDR3 has 16 amino acids. V was clipped by 6 bases and J by 0 bases, with 20 bases between them. CDR3 DNA: TGCAGTGCCCCCTGGGGGGGCGGTCCGGTGAACACTGAAGCTTTCTTT. This codes for CSAPWGGGPVNTEAFF.

This sequence joins TRBV5-1 and TRBJ2-5; 8 bases align to TRBD1. The J segment lost 0 bases and the V segment lost 3 bases, leaving 4 bases of the junction unmatched. The germline V gene has CDR1 SGHRS and CDR2 YFSETQ. The CDR3 runs to 15 residues. For the CDR3, the DNA is TGCGCCAGCAGCTACGGGACAGGATACCAAGAGACCCAGTACTTC. Amino acid sequence: CASSYGTGYQETQYF.

The chain joins TRBV7-2 to TRBJ2-1; D call uncertain. The V end was cut by 3 bases, the J end by 2 bases, with 5 bases between. The CDR3 is 13 residues long. The germline CDR1 and CDR2 sequences are SGHTA and FQGNSA. CDR3 in amino acids: CASSFSTYNEQFF. The CDR3 coding sequence is TGTGCCAGCAGCTTTAGCACCTACAATGAGCAGTTCTTC.

About this clonotype: A much larger clone lies one base from this, so it may be a read error. The rearrangement uses TRBV9 and TRBJ2-5; tentatively, D is TRBD1 (6 bases). CDR1 is SGDLS and CDR2 is YYNGEE in the germline V gene. The CDR3 runs to 16 residues. The CDR3 nucleotides read TGTGTCAGCAGCGGAATACAACAGGGCCACCAAGAGACCCAGTACTTC. Translation: CVSSGIQQGHQETQYF.

The V gene is TRBV3-1, the J gene TRBJ2-4, with a tentative D call TRBD2 (6 bases). The CDR3 sequence is 15 residues long. In germline, CDR1 is LGHDT, CDR2 YNNKEL (reference sequence). Trimming removed 2 bases at V and 0 bases at J, with 8 bases between. The CDR3, as DNA: TGTGCCAGCAGCCAAAGGGGACTAGCCAAAAACATTCAGTACTTC. It yields the protein CASSQRGLAKNIQYF.

The chain employs TRBV25-1 and TRBJ2-7; D is possibly TRBD1 (8 bases). This CDR3 comprises 14 residues. Looked up from germline, CDR1 is MGHDK and CDR2 is SYGVNS. The V gene lost 7 bases and the J gene lost 1 base, with 14 bases spanning the gap. The CDR3 region has the DNA TGTGCCAGCAACAGGGGGGGTTTGTCCTACGAGCAGTACTTC. It specifies CASNRGGLSYEQYF.

This clonotype was counted a single time. This chain joins TRBV6-5 and TRBJ2-4, with D maybe TRBD2 (6 bases). The J call could be wrong; TRBJ2-7 is a better fit for the DNA end. The CDR3 loop spans 15 amino acids. Germline V gene sequence: CDR1 MNHEY, CDR2 SVGAGI. This CDR3 is CASSNPSGTSYEQYF. The DNA for the CDR3 is TGTGCCAGCAGTAACCCATCCGGGACTTCCTACGAGCAGTACTTC.

This clonotype was found once. The chain uses TRBV12-5 and TRBJ2-7; 16 nucleotides agree with TRBD2. The J call may be faulty, since TRBJ2-5 better matches the DNA end. Per the germline V gene, CDR1 is LGHNT and CDR2 is FRNRAP. CDR3 length: 20 residues. CDR3 bases: TGTGCTAGTGGCCCCTCAAAGGACAGCGGGACTAGCGGGAGGGAGAAGACCCAGTACTTC. Encoded protein: CASGPSKDSGTSGREKTQYF.

The chain combines TRBV3-1 with TRBJ2-5; D gene unclear. Looked up from germline, CDR1 is LGHDT and CDR2 is YNNKEL (reference sequence). Trimming left V 2 bases short and J 0 bases short, with 10 bases between. The CDR3 is 15 amino acids. Here the CDR3 DNA reads TGTGCCAGCAGCCAAAGCAAGACGAACCAAGAGACCCAGTACTTC. Protein: CASSQSKTNQETQYF.

This clonotype appeared a few times. The V and J genes are TRBV7-9 and TRBJ1-6, with D hard to call. From germline, CDR1 is SEHNR and CDR2 FQNEAQ (reference sequence). This CDR3 has 14 residues. The V end lost 6 bases, the J end lost 7 bases, and 13 bases lay between the germline ends. The chain's CDR3 is CASSMGNLNSPLHF. CDR3 nucleotide sequence: TGTGCCAGCAGTATGGGGAACCTAAATTCACCCCTCCACTTT.

V gene TRBV2 combines with J gene TRBJ2-3; D not resolved. The V end was cut by 6 bases, the J end by 8 bases, with 15 bases between. This CDR3 is built from 13 residues. CDR1 and CDR2 (germline): SNHLY, FYNNEI. The CDR3 nucleotides are TGTGCCAGCAGAGACGACCTAGGATTTACGCAGTATTTT. Protein: CASRDDLGFTQYF.

This clonotype was seen a few times. CDR3 DNA: TGTGCCAGCGCAGCGGGTAGCGGGAGGGGAGATACGCAGTATTTT. This translates into CASAAGSGRGDTQYF. J is TRBJ2-3 and V is TRBV2; TRBD2 matches 11 bases. The CDR3 is made up of 15 amino acids. J was trimmed by 5 bases and V by 8 bases; bases with no gene match: 9. CDR1 and CDR2 from the germline V gene are SNHLY and FYNNEI.

This clonotype was seen more than once but under ten times. The chain is built from TRBV6-5 and TRBJ2-7; weak D call: TRBD2 (6 bases). Trimming pared 5 bases from V and 0 bases from J, leaving 17 bases between. This CDR3 is built from 16 residues. Germline V gives CDR1 MNHEY, CDR2 SVGAGI. The CDR3 loop is CASSLVGGSRSYEQYF. CDR3 DNA sequence: TGTGCCAGCAGTCTGGTTGGGGGGAGCCGCTCCTACGAGCAGTACTTC.

This clonotype has only a few counts. The chain is built from TRBV5-6 and TRBJ2-1; the D gene is possibly TRBD2 (6 bases). CDR1 is SGHDT and CDR2 is YYEEEE in the germline V gene. This CDR3 contains 15 residues. The V end lost 0 bases, the J end lost 12 bases, and 19 bases lay between the germline ends. CDR3 in amino acids: CASSLVTSRRMVQFF. The CDR3 DNA reads TGTGCCAGCAGCTTGGTTACTAGCCGGAGGATGGTGCAGTTCTTC. Using reference TRBV5-6 and TRBJ2-1 for the parts outside the CDR3, the full variable domain is DAGVTQSPTHLIKTRGQQVTLRCSPKSGHDTVSWYQQALGQGPQFIFQYYEEEERQRGNFPDRFSGHQFPNYSSELNVNALLLGDSALYLCASSLVTSRRMVQFFGPGTRLTVL.

This clonotype turned up a few times. The chain joins TRBV6-1 to TRBJ1-2, with 7 bases that match TRBD1. Germline trimming cut 6 bases from V and 8 bases from J; bases unmatched to any gene: 9. The CDR3 runs 13 residues. From germline, CDR1 is MNHNS and CDR2 SASEGT. The CDR3 DNA sequence: TGTGCCAGCAGCGACGGGACAGTCAGCGGCTACACCTTC. This sequence encodes CASSDGTVSGYTF.

As to this clonotype: The junction does not match germline at one end; this may be a read error. The gene calls are TRBV9 and TRBJ2-5, with 9 nucleotides matching TRBD1. Germline V gene data show CDR1 as SGDLS and CDR2 as YYNGEE. The CDR3 runs to 13 residues. CDR3 residues: CASSVDRGTEQYF. The CDR3 nucleotides read TGTGCTAGCAGCGTAGACAGGGGGACGGAGCAGTACTTC.

This clonotype was found a few times. The chain employs TRBV4-2 and TRBJ1-1; unclear D gene. The length of the CDR3 is 14 residues. Between the trimmed V and J ends, which lost 0 bases and 0 bases, there was a span of 5 bases. Germline loops: CDR1 LGHNA, CDR2 YNFKEQ. CDR3 in amino acids: CASSQEIMNTEAFF. CDR3 DNA sequence: TGTGCCAGCAGCCAAGAAATCATGAACACTGAAGCTTTCTTT.

CDR3 residues: CASSQVGSNYNEQFF. CDR3 in DNA: TGTGCCAGCAGCCAAGTCGGGTCAAACTACAATGAGCAGTTCTTC. This rearrangement joins TRBV3-1 to TRBJ2-1; the D is unclear. This CDR3 region has 15 residues. V lost 1 base and J 3 bases, leaving 10 bases between the germline ends. Germline loops: CDR1 LGHDT, CDR2 YNNKEL (reference sequence).